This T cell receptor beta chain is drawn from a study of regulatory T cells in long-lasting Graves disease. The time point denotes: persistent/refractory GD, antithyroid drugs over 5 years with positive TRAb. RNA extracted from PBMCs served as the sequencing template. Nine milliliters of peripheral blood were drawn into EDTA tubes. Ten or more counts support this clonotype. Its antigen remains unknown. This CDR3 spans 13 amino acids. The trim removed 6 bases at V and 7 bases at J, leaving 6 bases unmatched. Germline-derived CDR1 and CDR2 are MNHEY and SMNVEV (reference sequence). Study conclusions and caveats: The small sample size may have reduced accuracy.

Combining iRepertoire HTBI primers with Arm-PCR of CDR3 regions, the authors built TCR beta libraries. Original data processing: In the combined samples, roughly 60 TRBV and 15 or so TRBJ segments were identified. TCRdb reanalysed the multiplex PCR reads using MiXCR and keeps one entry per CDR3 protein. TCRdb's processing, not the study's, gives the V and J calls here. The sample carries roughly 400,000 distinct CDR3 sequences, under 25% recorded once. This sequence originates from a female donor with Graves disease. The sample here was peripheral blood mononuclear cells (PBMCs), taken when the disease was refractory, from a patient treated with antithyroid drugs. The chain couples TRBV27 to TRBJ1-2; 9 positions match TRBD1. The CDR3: CASSWTGERGYTF. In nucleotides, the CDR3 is TGTGCCAGCAGCTGGACAGGGGAGCGTGGCTACACCTTC.